The 14 T cell receptor beta chains in this list originate from one sample, sequenced in a study of T cell repertoires in cytomegalovirus infection (dated by TCRdb to the late 2010s). Sequencing relied on an Illumina HiSeq 1500. Using fastp at Q25 and MiXCR, TCRdb reprocessed the public reads and kept productive beta chains. Duplicate CDR3 protein sequences are folded into a single record with the most common DNA and genes. The sample records 170,000 or so distinct CDR3 sequences, approximately 14% of which are singletons. The ten largest clones represent 20% to 30% of the sample. The sample was PBMCs. These receptors all come from a human donor in good health (CMV status not recorded). Some clones in this sample may be carry-over from other donors' samples.

This clonotype has at least ten counts. The CDR3, as DNA: TGTGCCAGCAGCTCGGGACACAACTATGGCTACACCTTC. Protein sequence: CASSSGHNYGYTF. J is TRBJ1-2 and V is TRBV7-9; D is perhaps TRBD1 (6 bases). Germline V lookup: CDR1 SEHNR, CDR2 FQNEAQ (reference sequence). The V and J ends lost 4 bases and 2 bases respectively, with 8 bases between them. CDR3 size: 13 residues.

The table lists this clonotype with a few counts. The rearrangement joins TRBV28 to TRBJ2-7; D is ambiguous. The CDR3 has 13 residues. Trimming pared 7 bases from V and 5 bases from J, leaving 15 bases between. Germline assignment: CDR1 MDHEN and CDR2 SYDVKM. The CDR3 here is CASTPNQEDEQYF. CDR3 in DNA: TGTGCCAGCACTCCCAACCAAGAGGACGAGCAGTACTTC.

This clonotype was recorded a few times. V usage is TRBV29-1 and J usage is TRBJ2-7, with D possibly being TRBD2 (6 bases). Trimming took off 4 bases at V and 4 bases at J, with 14 bases between the two ends. This CDR3 spans 13 amino acids. CDR1 SQVTM and CDR2 ANQGSEA come from the germline V gene. DNA for the CDR3: TGCAGCGTTGCCCGGGACTCCCCGTACGAGCAGTACTTC. Its translation is CSVARDSPYEQYF.

A word on this clonotype: Compared with germline, one end of the junction differs, possibly owing to a read error. CDR3 sequence: CSVEARGSEASF. The CDR3 DNA reads TGCAGCGTTGAAGCTAGGGGGTCTGAAGCTTCCTTT. The V and J genes are TRBV29-1 and TRBJ1-1, with D possibly TRBD1 on 6 matching bases. This CDR3 has 12 residues. The germline V gene encodes CDR1 SQVTM and CDR2 ANQGSEA. Together with reference TRBV29-1 and TRBJ1-1, the CDR3 gives the full variable domain: SAVISQKPSRDICQRGTSLTIQCQVDSQVTMMFWYRQQPGQSLTLIATANQGSEATYESGFVIDKFPISRPNLTFSTLTVSNMSPEDSSIYLCSVEARGSEASFGQGTRLTVV.

On this clonotype: Possible read error: a much larger clone is one base away. The chain joins TRBV7-3 to TRBJ1-1, with 7 bases fitting TRBD1. Germline V gives CDR1 SGHTA, CDR2 FQGTGA. The CDR3 length is 13 residues. The CDR3 nucleotides read TGTGCCAGCAGCTTAGCGGGACAGACGGAAGCTTTATTT. Translation: CASSLAGQTEALF. Using reference TRBV7-3 and TRBJ1-1 for the parts outside the CDR3, the full variable domain is GAGVSQTPSNKVTEKGKYVELRCDPISGHTALYWYRQSLGQGPEFLIYFQGTGAADDSGLPNDRFFAVRPEGSVSTLKIQRTERGDSAVYLCASSLAGQTEALFGQGTRLTVV.

This clonotype came up many times. The J gene is TRBJ1-3, the V gene TRBV28; D might be TRBD1 (5 bases). Trimming removed 8 bases at V and 0 bases at J, with 14 bases between. The CDR3 is 15 amino acids. Germline assignment: CDR1 MDHEN and CDR2 SYDVKM. CDR3 loop: CASGYNRYSGNTIYF. The CDR3 coding sequence is TGTGCCAGCGGGTATAACAGGTACTCTGGAAACACCATATATTTT.

In this sample, this clonotype turned up a few times. The chain employs TRBV7-2 and TRBJ2-1; D is possibly TRBD1 or TRBD2 (5 bases each). Looked up from germline, CDR1 is SGHTA and CDR2 is FQGNSA. Between the trimmed V and J ends, which lost 7 bases and 0 bases, there was a span of 13 bases. This CDR3 region has 15 residues. Here the CDR3 DNA reads TGTGCCAGCATCCGGGGACCTGGCTCCTACAATGAGCAGTTCTTC. Translation: CASIRGPGSYNEQFF.

This clonotype was counted ten times or more. V and J are TRBV7-2 and TRBJ1-2, with D unclear. Germline V gene data show CDR1 as SGHTA and CDR2 as FQGNSA. Between the trimmed V and J ends, which lost 0 bases and 1 base, there was a span of 6 bases. The CDR3 length is 14 residues. In DNA, the CDR3 is TGTGCCAGCAGCTTAGCTTCCAGTAACTATGGCTACACCTTC. Its protein product is CASSLASSNYGYTF.

This clonotype came up a few times. The V and J genes are TRBV4-3 and TRBJ2-4; 10 nucleotides line up with TRBD1. The V gene's germline CDR1 is LGHNA and CDR2 YSLEER. Trimming took 0 bases from V and 5 from J; bases not matched to a gene: 4. This CDR3 is built from 16 residues. The CDR3 protein is CASSQELGTGENIQYF. CDR3 DNA: TGCGCCAGCAGCCAAGAACTGGGGACAGGGGAAAACATTCAGTACTTC.

The chain is built from TRBV11-2 and TRBJ2-7, with D possibly matching TRBD1 (7 bases). The germline V and J ends were trimmed by 4 bases and 3 bases, with 19 bases remaining between them. The CDR3 sequence is 16 residues long. CDR1 and CDR2 (germline): SGHAT, FQNNGV. CDR3 loop: CASSSTGDSGSYEQYF. In nucleotides, the CDR3 is TGTGCCAGCAGCTCGACGGGGGACAGCGGTAGCTACGAGCAGTACTTC.

J is TRBJ1-3 and V is TRBV5-4; D is ambiguous. The germline CDR1 and CDR2 sequences are SGHNT and YYREEE (reference sequence). The V gene lost 4 bases and the J gene lost 0 bases, with 14 bases spanning the gap. The CDR3 length is 16 residues. CDR3 loop: CASSPGSRDSGNTIYF. CDR3 in DNA: TGTGCCAGCAGCCCCGGGTCTCGCGACTCTGGAAACACCATATATTTT.

This clonotype was detected many times. The chain is built from TRBV7-2 and TRBJ2-1; 7 nucleotides match TRBD1. The germline V gene encodes CDR1 SGHTA and CDR2 FQGNSA. The CDR3 consists of 14 residues. V trimming: 5 bases; J trimming: 5 bases; junction bases outside the gene matches: 6. The CDR3 sequence is CASSPWTGDNEQFF. The CDR3 coding sequence is TGTGCCAGCAGCCCCTGGACAGGCGACAATGAGCAGTTCTTC. Variable domain in full (rest from reference TRBV7-2 and TRBJ2-1): GAGVSQSPSNKVTEKGKDVELRCDPISGHTALYWYRQSLGQGLEFLIYFQGNSAPDKSGLPSDRFSAERTGGSVSTLTIQRTQQEDSAVYLCASSPWTGDNEQFFGPGTRLTVL.

This clonotype was observed a few times. The chain has TRBV30 and TRBJ2-3; 8 nucleotides line up with TRBD1. Germline-derived CDR1 and CDR2 are GTSNPN and SVGIG (reference sequence). The CDR3 length is 14 residues. J was trimmed by 5 bases and V by 3 bases; bases with no gene match: 7. The CDR3 reads CAWSAQGAGDTQYF. CDR3 DNA sequence: TGTGCCTGGAGCGCGCAGGGGGCCGGAGATACGCAGTATTTT.

This clonotype occurred many times. The V gene is TRBV11-2, the J gene TRBJ1-4; no clear D gene. Trimming took 5 bases from V and 5 from J, leaving 18 bases between them. CDR3 length: 16 residues. Germline values: CDR1 SGHAT, CDR2 FQNNGV. In DNA form, the CDR3 reads TGTGCCAGCAGCCCCCTGCCGGGAGGATTAAATGAAAAACTGTTTTTT. This codes for CASSPLPGGLNEKLFF.